This TCR beta chain stems from a study of T cells in women clearing cervical HPV infection. Data came from immunoSEQ multiplex PCR; TCRdb stores just in-frame clones and leaves some out. This repertoire includes 36,000 or so clones. The CDR3 is 16 residues long. Trimming left V 0 bases short and J 2 bases short, with 15 bases between. Germline V gene lookup returns CDR1 SGHRS and CDR2 YFSETQ. A note on this clone: With the read ending 3 residues before the CDR3 end, the germline J gene is used to fill in that end.

This sequence originates from a woman between 18 and 69 years old with a cervical HPV16 infection that either progressed to CIN3+ or cleared (not recorded which). V is TRBV5-1 and J is TRBJ2-7, with D possibly matching TRBD1 (6 bases). The sample taken for sequencing was blood buffy coat. CDR3 DNA, as far as it was read: TGCGCCAGCAGCTTGGGATGGTCAACAGGGCCCTACGAG. Its translation is CASSLGWSTGPYE. The entire CDR3 sequence reads CASSLGWSTGPYEQYF. Full variable domain (missing parts from reference TRBV5-1 and TRBJ2-7): KAGVTQTPRYLIKTRGQQVTLSCSPISGHRSVSWYQQTPGQGLQFLFEYFSETQRNKGNFPGRFSGRQFSNSRSEMNVSTLELGDSALYLCASSLGWSTGPYEQYFGPGTRLTVT.